Below are 28 T cell receptor beta chains sequenced from a single sample in a study of blood T cell repertoires in COVID-19. Method: immunoSEQ multiplex PCR; TCRdb's copy keeps in-frame clones and lacks some. The sample includes approximately 76,000 clones, about 89% of them seen just once. The sample taken for sequencing was peripheral blood. The receptors derive from a woman aged 55-69 years with acute or convalescent COVID-19.

The chain employs TRBV21-1 and TRBJ2-1; TRBD2 reflects the table's D call only, with no check against the DNA. TRBV21-1 is a pseudogene. The CDR3 runs to 17 residues. DNA for the CDR3: TGTGCCAGCAGCGATGGACTAGCGGGAGGACATTCCAATGAGCAGTTCTTC. It codes for CASSDGLAGGHSNEQFF.

The J gene is TRBJ2-5, the V gene TRBV2; D may be TRBD2 (6 bases). The V end was cut by 4 bases, the J end by 2 bases, with 11 bases between. Germline V lookup: CDR1 SNHLY, CDR2 FYNNEI. The CDR3 loop spans 14 amino acids. CDR3 sequence: CASSVAGNQETQYF. CDR3 bases: TGTGCCAGCAGTGTGGCGGGAAATCAAGAGACCCAGTACTTC.

In nucleotides, the CDR3 is TGTGCCAGCAGTGAATACACAGGGGTTGGCTACACCTTC. It translates to CASSEYTGVGYTF. This rearrangement joins TRBV25-1 to TRBJ1-2; TRBD1 agrees at 7 bases. CDR1 is MGHDK, CDR2 SYGVNS, per germline. V trimming: 0 bases; J trimming: 7 bases; junction bases outside the gene matches: 2. This CDR3 region has 13 residues.

V usage is TRBV6-6 and J usage is TRBJ2-1; 10 nucleotides align to TRBD1. The V and J ends lost 0 bases and 7 bases, in that order; junction bases with no gene match: 3. This CDR3 region has 15 residues. CDR1 is MNHNY and CDR2 is SVGAGI in the germline V gene (reference sequence). The CDR3 loop is CASSYSTGGGNEQFF. The CDR3 DNA reads as TGTGCCAGCAGTTACTCGACAGGGGGCGGGAATGAGCAGTTCTTC.

The CDR3 bases are TGTGCCATCAGTGATTACGGGACAGGGAACACTGAAGCTTTCTTT. Encoded protein: CAISDYGTGNTEAFF. The chain has TRBV10-3 and TRBJ1-1, with 8 bases lining up with TRBD1. The V gene end was trimmed by 3 bases and the J gene end by 1 base; junction bases not matched to a gene: 4. Germline values: CDR1 ENHRY, CDR2 SYGVKD. The CDR3 contains 15 residues.

The chain links TRBV18 to TRBJ2-1; 9 nucleotides line up with TRBD1. The CDR3 runs 17 residues. The V and J ends lost 5 bases and 0 bases, in that order; junction bases with no gene match: 8. The germline V gene has CDR1 KGHSH and CDR2 LQKENI. The chain's CDR3 is CASSFTGGAYSYNEQFF. The DNA for the CDR3 is TGTGCCAGCTCATTCACAGGGGGCGCCTACTCCTACAATGAGCAGTTCTTC.

This chain uses TRBV15 with TRBJ1-5; no definite D call. Germline V gene lookup returns CDR1 LNHNV and CDR2 YYDKDF (reference sequence). The CDR3 loop spans 12 amino acids. Between the trimmed V and J ends, which lost 2 bases and 4 bases, there was a span of 3 bases. The CDR3 here is CATSRPNQPQHF. In nucleotides, the CDR3 is TGTGCCACCAGCAGACCTAATCAGCCCCAGCATTTT. Looking up the rest from reference TRBV15 and TRBJ1-5 gives the full variable domain: DAMVIQNPRYQVTQFGKPVTLSCSQTLNHNVMYWYQQKSSQAPKLLFHYYDKDFNNEADTPDNFQSRRPNTSFCFLDIRSPGLGDTAMYLCATSRPNQPQHFGDGTRLSIL.

The chain joins TRBV30 to TRBJ1-2; D perhaps matches TRBD1 (6 bases). Germline CDR1 reads GTSNPN; CDR2 reads SVGIG (reference sequence). CDR3 length: 13 residues. Trimming removed 2 bases at V and 8 bases at J, with 15 bases between. DNA of the CDR3: TGTGCCTGGAGTACAACAGGGTTATCGGGCTACACCTTC. Translation: CAWSTTGLSGYTF.

The CDR3 nucleotides are TGTGCCAGCAGCTTGTACAGCGGAGGTTCCGGAAACACCATATATTTT. This sequence encodes CASSLYSGGSGNTIYF. The chain combines TRBV5-4 with TRBJ1-3; no clear D gene. Trimming pared 1 base from V and 4 bases from J, leaving 15 bases between. Germline V gene sequence: CDR1 SGHNT, CDR2 YYREEE (reference sequence). The CDR3 is 16 residues long.

V usage is TRBV7-2 and J usage is TRBJ2-7; 9 nucleotides agree with TRBD1. Per germline, CDR1 SGHTA and CDR2 FQGNSA. Unmatched junction bases numbered 9, after V lost 3 bases and J lost 6 bases. The CDR3 contains 15 residues. The CDR3 reads CASSLGTGGSSEQYF. CDR3 DNA: TGTGCCAGCAGCTTGGGCACAGGGGGCTCGTCCGAGCAGTACTTC.

V and J are TRBV7-8 and TRBJ2-2; D is unclear. V dropped 5 bases and J dropped 3 bases, with 10 bases sitting between them. The V gene's germline CDR1 is SGHVS and CDR2 FQNEAQ. The CDR3 length is 14 residues. Here the CDR3 reads CASSLTPDTGELFF. CDR3 in DNA: TGTGCCAGCAGCCTAACTCCGGACACCGGGGAGCTGTTTTTT.

The J gene is TRBJ2-1, the V gene TRBV5-1, with no clear D. V lost 0 bases and J lost 6, with 16 bases in between. Germline assignment: CDR1 SGHRS and CDR2 YFSETQ. The CDR3 extends over 16 amino acids. The CDR3 loop reads CASSLDLRTPANEQFF. The DNA of the CDR3 is TGCGCCAGCAGCTTGGACCTCCGAACACCCGCCAATGAGCAGTTCTTC.

This chain uses TRBV4-3 with TRBJ1-2, with TRBD1 matching 8 bases. Trimming at V came to 2 bases and at J to 2 bases, leaving 4 bases not matched to a gene. CDR1 is LGHNA and CDR2 is YSLEER in the germline V gene. This CDR3 comprises 15 residues. The CDR3 DNA sequence: TGCGCCAGCAGCCAACAGACAGGGGTGAACTATGGCTACACCTTC. Translation: CASSQQTGVNYGYTF.

V usage is TRBV19 and J usage is TRBJ1-2; no definite D call. Germline V gives CDR1 LNHDA, CDR2 SQIVND (reference sequence). Trimming left V 6 bases short and J 0 bases short, with 14 bases between. The length of the CDR3 is 15 residues. Here the CDR3 DNA reads TGTGCCAGTAGCAGTTTGGGCGAAACTAACTATGGCTACACCTTC. It is translated as CASSSLGETNYGYTF.

V gene TRBV28 combines with J gene TRBJ2-3, with TRBD1 matching 8 bases. J was trimmed by 7 bases and V by 5 bases; bases with no gene match: 11. This CDR3 contains 15 residues. Per germline, CDR1 MDHEN and CDR2 SYDVKM. The CDR3 region has the DNA TGTGCCAGCAGTCCTCCGGGCAGGGGGCTGTATACGCAGTATTTT. It is translated as CASSPPGRGLYTQYF.

V and J are TRBV7-8 and TRBJ2-7, with 10 nucleotides matching TRBD1. Losses at the gene ends were 5 bases for V and 6 bases for J; bases not matched to a gene: 7. The CDR3 sequence is 14 residues long. Germline lookup yields CDR1 SGHVS and CDR2 FQNEAQ. DNA of the CDR3: TGTGCCAGCAGCGAGAGGACAGGGGGGCTCGAGCAGTACTTC. This codes for CASSERTGGLEQYF. Full variable domain (missing parts from reference TRBV7-8 and TRBJ2-7): GAGVSQSPRYKVAKRGQDVALRCDPISGHVSLFWYQQALGQGPEFLTYFQNEAQLDKSGLPSDRFFAERPEGSVSTLKIQRTQQEDSAVYLCASSERTGGLEQYFGPGTRLTVT.

The chain is built from TRBV2 and TRBJ1-2; tentatively, D is TRBD1 (5 bases). V was clipped by 4 bases and J by 5 bases, with 17 bases between them. CDR3 length equals 15 residues. CDR1 is SNHLY and CDR2 is FYNNEI in the germline V gene. The CDR3 region has the DNA TGTGCCAGCAGTGCCGACAGCTTTATCAGTTATGGCTACACCTTC. It is translated as CASSADSFISYGYTF.

The chain couples TRBV28 to TRBJ2-7, with 8 bases fitting TRBD2. V shed 6 bases, J shed 3 bases, and the junction held 10 bases outside the gene matches. CDR3 length equals 15 residues. CDR1 is MDHEN and CDR2 is SYDVKM in the germline V gene. In nucleotides, the CDR3 is TGTGCCAGCAGATTACTGGTAGCGGGGCTCTACGAGCAGTACTTC. Its protein is CASRLLVAGLYEQYF.

The chain combines TRBV7-2 with TRBJ1-1; TRBD1 matches at 7 bases. V trimming: 1 base; J trimming: 4 bases; junction bases outside the gene matches: 0. The CDR3 is 13 residues long. Germline values: CDR1 SGHTA, CDR2 FQGNSA. CDR3 sequence: CASSLDRGTEAFF. The CDR3, as DNA: TGTGCCAGCAGCTTAGACAGGGGCACTGAAGCTTTCTTT.

The chain has TRBV2 and TRBJ1-5, with 11 positions matching TRBD1. This CDR3 contains 16 residues. The V and J ends lost 2 bases and 8 bases, in that order; junction bases with no gene match: 8. Per the germline V gene, CDR1 is SNHLY and CDR2 is FYNNEI. The CDR3 DNA is TGTGCCAGCAGTGAATTGGGACAGGGGGGAGGGAAGCCCCAGCATTTT. Translation: CASSELGQGGGKPQHF.

The rearrangement links TRBV2 to TRBJ2-7, with D tentatively TRBD1 (7 bases). Trimming stripped 1 base from V and 4 bases from J, with 14 bases between. Germline lookup yields CDR1 SNHLY and CDR2 FYNNEI. The CDR3 runs 15 residues. DNA for the CDR3: TGTGCCAGCAGTGAAGAGGAGGGGGCTATATACGAGCAGTACTTC. Its translation: CASSEEEGAIYEQYF. Looking up the rest from reference TRBV2 and TRBJ2-7 gives the full variable domain: EPEVTQTPSHQVTQMGQEVILRCVPISNHLYFYWYRQILGQKVEFLVSFYNNEISEKSEIFDDQFSVERPDGSNFTLKIRSTKLEDSAMYFCASSEEEGAIYEQYFGPGTRLTVT.

The chain combines TRBV9 with TRBJ1-5, with 7 bases aligning to TRBD1. With V trimmed by 3 bases and J by 1 base, 1 base remained unmatched. Per germline, CDR1 SGDLS and CDR2 YYNGEE. The CDR3 consists of 14 residues. CDR3 region: CASSGQGSNQPQHF. For the CDR3, the DNA is TGTGCCAGCAGCGGACAGGGCAGCAATCAGCCCCAGCATTTT.

This chain joins TRBV19 and TRBJ2-7; D is undetermined. Germline V lookup: CDR1 LNHDA, CDR2 SQIVND (reference sequence). V lost 5 bases to trimming and J lost 2 bases, with 10 bases between them. This CDR3 has 13 residues. The CDR3 bases are TGTGCCAGTAGTGCGACACATACCTACGAGCAGTACTTC. Translating gives CASSATHTYEQYF.

This chain links TRBV11-2 with TRBJ2-7; D is ambiguous. V was trimmed by 4 bases and J by 12 bases, leaving 13 bases between them. Germline lookup yields CDR1 SGHAT and CDR2 FQNNGV. The CDR3 is made up of 11 amino acids. The DNA of the CDR3 is TGTGCCAGCAGCTCCACCACTTCGCCGTACTTC. Amino acids: CASSSTTSPYF.

This chain links TRBV28 with TRBJ1-5, with D perhaps matching TRBD1 (6 bases). Germline V gives CDR1 MDHEN, CDR2 SYDVKM. The germline V and J ends were trimmed by 2 bases and 4 bases, with 9 bases remaining between them. This CDR3 region has 14 residues. The CDR3 nucleotides are TGTGCCAGCAGTTTAGAGGGGGGGAATCAGCCCCAGCATTTT. Translation gives CASSLEGGNQPQHF.

This chain connects TRBV6-6 to TRBJ2-1, with 8 bases matching TRBD1. Germline V gene data show CDR1 as MNHNY and CDR2 as SVGAGI (reference sequence). With V trimmed by 2 bases and J by 6 bases, 6 bases remained unmatched. This CDR3 is built from 15 residues. CDR3 region: CASSYPRDRLNEQFF. The DNA of the CDR3 is TGTGCCAGCAGTTACCCCCGGGACAGGCTCAATGAGCAGTTCTTC.

The chain employs TRBV7-2 and TRBJ2-7, with 7 nucleotides matching TRBD2. The CDR3 totals 15 residues. Per the germline V gene, CDR1 is SGHTA and CDR2 is FQGNSA. V lost 1 base, J lost 5 bases, and 8 bases stayed unmatched. CDR3 residues: CASSLGRIAGDEQYF. CDR3 nucleotides: TGTGCCAGCAGCTTAGGAAGGATAGCGGGCGACGAGCAGTACTTC.

The chain joins TRBV6-4 to TRBJ2-7; 9 nucleotides align to TRBD1. Germline CDR1 is MRHNA and CDR2 is SNTAGT. CDR3 length equals 16 residues. J lost 6 bases, V lost 0 bases, and 9 bases had no gene match. In DNA, the CDR3 is TGTGCCAGCAGTGACTCCGACTCGGGACAGGGAATCGAGCAGTACTTC. Protein product: CASSDSDSGQGIEQYF.